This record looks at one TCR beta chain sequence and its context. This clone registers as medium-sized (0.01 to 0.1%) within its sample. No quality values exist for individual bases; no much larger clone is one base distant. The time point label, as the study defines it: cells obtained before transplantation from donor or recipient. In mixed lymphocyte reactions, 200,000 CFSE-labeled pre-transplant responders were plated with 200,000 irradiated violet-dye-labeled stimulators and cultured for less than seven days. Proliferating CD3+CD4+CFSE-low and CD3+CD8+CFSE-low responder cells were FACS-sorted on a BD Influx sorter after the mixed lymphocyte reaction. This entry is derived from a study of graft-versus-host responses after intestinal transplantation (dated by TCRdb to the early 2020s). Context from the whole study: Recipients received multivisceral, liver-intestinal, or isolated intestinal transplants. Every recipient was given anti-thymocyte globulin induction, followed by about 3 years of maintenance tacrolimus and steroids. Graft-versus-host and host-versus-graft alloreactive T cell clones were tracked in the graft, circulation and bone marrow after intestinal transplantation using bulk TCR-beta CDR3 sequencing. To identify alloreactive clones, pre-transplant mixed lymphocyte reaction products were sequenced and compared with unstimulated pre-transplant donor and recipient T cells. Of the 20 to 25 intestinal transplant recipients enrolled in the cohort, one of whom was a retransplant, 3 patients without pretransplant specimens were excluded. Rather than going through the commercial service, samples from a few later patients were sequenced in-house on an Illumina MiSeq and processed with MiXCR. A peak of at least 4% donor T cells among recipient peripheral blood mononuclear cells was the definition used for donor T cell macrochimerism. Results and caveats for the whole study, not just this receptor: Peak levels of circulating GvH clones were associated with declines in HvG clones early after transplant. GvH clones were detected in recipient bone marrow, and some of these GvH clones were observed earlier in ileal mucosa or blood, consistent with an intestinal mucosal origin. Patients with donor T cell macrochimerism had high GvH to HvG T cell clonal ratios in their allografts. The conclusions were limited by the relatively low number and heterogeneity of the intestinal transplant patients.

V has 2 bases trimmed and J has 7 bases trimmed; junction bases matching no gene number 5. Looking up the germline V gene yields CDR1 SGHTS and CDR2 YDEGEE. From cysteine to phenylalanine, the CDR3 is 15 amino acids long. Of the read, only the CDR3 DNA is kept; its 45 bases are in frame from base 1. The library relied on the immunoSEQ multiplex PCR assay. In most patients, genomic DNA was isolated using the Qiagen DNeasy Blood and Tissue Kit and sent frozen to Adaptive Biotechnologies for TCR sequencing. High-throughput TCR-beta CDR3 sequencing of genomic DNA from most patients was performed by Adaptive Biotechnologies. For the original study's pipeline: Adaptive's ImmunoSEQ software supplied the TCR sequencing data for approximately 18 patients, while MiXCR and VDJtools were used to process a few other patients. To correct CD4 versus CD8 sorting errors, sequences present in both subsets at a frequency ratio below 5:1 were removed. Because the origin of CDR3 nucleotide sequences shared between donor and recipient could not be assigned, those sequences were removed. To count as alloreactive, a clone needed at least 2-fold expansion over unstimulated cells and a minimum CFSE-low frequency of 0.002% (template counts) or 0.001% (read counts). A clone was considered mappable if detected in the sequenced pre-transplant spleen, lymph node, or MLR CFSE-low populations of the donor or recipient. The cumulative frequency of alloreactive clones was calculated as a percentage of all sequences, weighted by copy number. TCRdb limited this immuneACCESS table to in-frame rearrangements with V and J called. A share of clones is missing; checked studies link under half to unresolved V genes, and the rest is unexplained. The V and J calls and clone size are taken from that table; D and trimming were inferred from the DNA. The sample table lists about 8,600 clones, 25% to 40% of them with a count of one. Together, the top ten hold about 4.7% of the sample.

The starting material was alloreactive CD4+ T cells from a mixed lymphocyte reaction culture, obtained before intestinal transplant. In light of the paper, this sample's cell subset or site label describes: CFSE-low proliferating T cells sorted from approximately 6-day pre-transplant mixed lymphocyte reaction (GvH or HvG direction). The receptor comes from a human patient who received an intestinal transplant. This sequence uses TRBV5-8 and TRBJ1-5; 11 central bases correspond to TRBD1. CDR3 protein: CASSFGTGGSQPQHF. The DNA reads TGTGCCAGCAGCTTCGGGACAGGGGGGAGCCAGCCCCAGCATTTT.